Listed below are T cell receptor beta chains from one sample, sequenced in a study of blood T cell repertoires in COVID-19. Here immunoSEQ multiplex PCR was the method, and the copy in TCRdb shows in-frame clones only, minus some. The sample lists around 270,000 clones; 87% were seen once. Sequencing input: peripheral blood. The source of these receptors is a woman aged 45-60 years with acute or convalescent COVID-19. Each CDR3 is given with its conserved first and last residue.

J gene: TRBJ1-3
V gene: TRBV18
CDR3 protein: CASSPPTQTGNTIYF

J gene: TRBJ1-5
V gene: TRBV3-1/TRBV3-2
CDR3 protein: CASSQGPGNQPQHF

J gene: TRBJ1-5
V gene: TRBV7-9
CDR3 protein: CASSTRTGHNQPQHF

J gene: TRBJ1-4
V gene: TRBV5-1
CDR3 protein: CASSPQGEKLFF

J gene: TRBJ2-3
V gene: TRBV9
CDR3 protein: CASSITSGIESTDTQYF

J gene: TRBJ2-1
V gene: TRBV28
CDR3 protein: CASSSGQGEQFF

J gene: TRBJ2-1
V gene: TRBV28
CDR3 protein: CASTPGGTGRYNEQFF

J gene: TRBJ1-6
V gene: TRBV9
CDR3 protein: CASSEQGARNSPLHF

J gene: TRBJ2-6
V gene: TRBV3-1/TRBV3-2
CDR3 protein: CASSARWDTGANVLTF

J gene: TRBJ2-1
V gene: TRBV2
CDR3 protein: CASSGAGLYNEQFF

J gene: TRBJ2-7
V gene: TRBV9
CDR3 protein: CASSVTGTYEQYF

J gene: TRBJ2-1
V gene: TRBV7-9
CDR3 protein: CASSLVRSAAYNEQFF

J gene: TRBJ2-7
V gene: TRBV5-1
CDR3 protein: CASSLPGTGGGIYEQYF

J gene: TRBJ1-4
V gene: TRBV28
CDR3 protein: CASSRDSLNEKLFF

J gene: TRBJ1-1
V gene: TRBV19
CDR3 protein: CASSIVRENTEAFF

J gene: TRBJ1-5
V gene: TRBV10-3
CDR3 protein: CAISELGRSTQPQHF

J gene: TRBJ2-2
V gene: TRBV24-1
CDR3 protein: CATSDLKAGGPGELFF

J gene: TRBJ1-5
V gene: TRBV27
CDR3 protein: CASKSAGTGGYQPQHF

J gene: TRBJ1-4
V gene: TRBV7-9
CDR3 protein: CASSPLRGGNEKLFF

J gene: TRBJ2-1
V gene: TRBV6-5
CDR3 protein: CASTPGGPYNEQFF

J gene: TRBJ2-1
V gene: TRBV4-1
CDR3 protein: CASSQGALAGHYNEQFF

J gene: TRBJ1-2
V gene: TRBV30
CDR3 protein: CAGQGGRGQANYGYTF